This is a list of T cell receptor beta chains from one sample in a study of blood T cell repertoires in COVID-19. Here immunoSEQ multiplex PCR was the method, and the copy in TCRdb shows in-frame clones only, minus some. Of fewer than 300,000 clones listed, about nine tenths are singletons. The specimen was PBMCs or T cells enriched from blood (not recorded which). All receptors come from a man aged 18 to 35 who had recovered from COVID-19. Each CDR3 is given with its conserved first and last residue. A D gene is named only where the DNA matches it firmly. Clone size is stated in some rows and not others, as once, few, many or a class when expanded.

cdr3_aa	cdr3_nt	clone_size	v_call	j_call	cdr3_length	d_call
CASSLRGAIGEKLFF	TGTGCCAGCAGCTTACGTGGGGCAATAGGAGAAAAACTGTTTTTT	.	TRBV7-6	TRBJ1-4	15	.
CASSQGLRTDGNTEAFF	TGTGCCAGCAGCCAAGGACTCAGGACAGACGGAAACACTGAAGCTTTCTTT	.	TRBV14	TRBJ1-1	17	.
CASSPSESSYNEQFF	TGTGCCAGCAGCCCCTCTGAGAGCTCCTACAATGAGCAGTTCTTC	.	TRBV7-9	TRBJ2-1	15	.
CASRTTGLPSSGNTIYF	TGTGCCAGCAGGACAACGGGACTCCCAAGCTCTGGAAACACCATATATTTT	.	TRBV28	TRBJ1-3	17	.
CASRPRGPRDEQYF	TGTGCCAGCAGGCCCAGGGGGCCTCGGGACGAGCAGTACTTC	.	TRBV27	TRBJ2-7	14	TRBD1
CASSLEIAEMTDTQYF	TGTGCCAGCAGCTTAGAAATTGCGGAAATGACAGATACGCAGTATTTT	.	TRBV11-3	TRBJ2-3	16	.
CASTLYWAGGPPREQYF	TGTGCCAGCACCCTTTACTGGGCGGGAGGGCCCCCGCGCGAGCAGTACTTC	once	TRBV7-2	TRBJ2-7	17	TRBD2
CASSTGLADYKNIQYF	TGTGCCAGTAGTACGGGACTAGCGGACTACAAAAACATTCAGTACTTC	.	TRBV19	TRBJ2-4	16	TRBD2
CASSQDPPAEYSNQPQHF	TGTGCCAGCAGCCAAGACCCCCCTGCGGAGTATAGCAATCAGCCCCAGCATTTT	.	TRBV4-2	TRBJ1-5	18	.
CASSSPSRGVETQYF	TGTGCCAGCAGCTCCCCCTCCAGGGGCGTGGAGACCCAGTACTTC	.	TRBV7-9	TRBJ2-5	15	.
CASSLMASGGGETQYF	TGCGCCAGCAGCTTGATGGCTAGCGGGGGTGGAGAGACCCAGTACTTC	.	TRBV5-1	TRBJ2-5	16	TRBD2
CASSHIGQGIHYEQYF	TGCGCCAGCAGCCATATCGGACAGGGGATCCACTACGAGCAGTACTTC	.	TRBV4-1	TRBJ2-7	16	TRBD1
CASSLVQNQETQYF	TGTGCCAGCAGCTTAGTTCAGAACCAAGAGACCCAGTACTTC	.	TRBV7-9	TRBJ2-5	14	.